Listed below are T cell receptor beta chains from one sample, sequenced in a study of shared T cell receptors in the human thymus. The assay was immunoSEQ multiplex PCR, and TCRdb's table has in-frame clones only and misses some. The top ten hold 0.0094% of the sample, which has 500,000 to 850,000 clones, about 90% seen once. These same data were also listed under a study on human thymus T cells.

Sequencing was performed on thymocytes. These receptors all stem from a boy under two years old with a congenital heart defect. Each CDR3 is given with its conserved first and last residue. A D gene is named only where the DNA matches it firmly. Some rows mark clone size as missing; the rest say once, few, many or name a class of expanded clone.

d_gene,v_gene,abundance,j_gene,CDR3nt,CDR3aa
-,TRBV9,-,TRBJ2-7,TGTGCCAGCAGCGAACGGAGTACTGACTACGAGCAGTACTTC,CASSERSTDYEQYF
TRBD1,TRBV19,-,TRBJ2-7,TGTGCCACTCTGTCCGGGACAGACTCCTACGAGCAGTACTTC,CATLSGTDSYEQYF
-,TRBV6-1,-,TRBJ1-5,TGTGCCAGCAGTGAACTCCGGGGAGAGACCCATCAGCCCCAGCATTTT,CASSELRGETHQPQHF
TRBD1,TRBV2,-,TRBJ2-3,TGTGCCAATACGGACAGGGAAAGCACAGATACGCAGTATTTT,CANTDRESTDTQYF
-,TRBV14,-,TRBJ1-1,TGTGCCAGCAGCCAAGATACAGCCTCGAACACTGAAGCTTTCTTT,CASSQDTASNTEAFF
TRBD2,TRBV14,-,TRBJ2-7,TGTGCCAGCAGCCAAGAGGAAGGTAGCGGGCCGAGTTACGAGCAGTACTTC,CASSQEEGSGPSYEQYF
TRBD1,TRBV4-1,-,TRBJ2-7,TGCGCCAGCAGCCACCCGGGACAGGGGCAAGAGCAGTACTTC,CASSHPGQGQEQYF
-,TRBV28,-,TRBJ1-2,TGTGCCAGCAGTTTAATAATCCAGGGGACCAACTATGGCTACACCTTC,CASSLIIQGTNYGYTF
-,TRBV6-1,-,TRBJ2-3,TGTGCCAGCAGGCCCGGGGAGGCTAGCACAGATACGCAGTATTTT,CASRPGEASTDTQYF
-,TRBV5-4,-,TRBJ2-2,TGTGCCAGCAGCTTGGCGGGAACCGGGGAGCTGTTTTTT,CASSLAGTGELFF
-,TRBV29-1,-,TRBJ2-3,TGCAGCGTTGTGTCAGGACGTGAGATCGGTGGGGCAATCGCAGATACGCAGTATTTT,CSVVSGREIGGAIADTQYF
-,TRBV5-1,-,TRBJ2-1,TGCGCCAGCAGCTTGCCGCCGCTCGGGGGGCAGTTCTTC,CASSLPPLGGQFF
-,TRBV28,-,TRBJ2-1,TGTGCCAGCAGTTTCGTAGGGGTACCAGAGGTCGATGAGCAGTTCTTC,CASSFVGVPEVDEQFF
TRBD2,TRBV28,few,TRBJ2-7,TGTGCCAGCAGTTTAGTTCTAGCGGGCTCCTACGAGCAGTACTTC,CASSLVLAGSYEQYF
TRBD2,TRBV15,-,TRBJ2-7,TGTGCCACCAGCAGAGCCACGGGGGGGCCGCTCGAGCAGTACTTC,CATSRATGGPLEQYF
TRBD1,TRBV9,once,TRBJ2-3,TGTGCCAGCAGCGTAGGCAGGGGGAATATCACAGATACGCAGTATTTT,CASSVGRGNITDTQYF
TRBD2,TRBV7-9,-,TRBJ2-7,TGTGCCAGCAGCTTTAGCGGGAGTAACAACGAGCAGTACTTC,CASSFSGSNNEQYF
TRBD2,TRBV28,few,TRBJ2-1,TGTGCCAGCAGTTGGACTAGCGGGAGGCCCCTCGATGAGCAGTTCTTC,CASSWTSGRPLDEQFF
-,TRBV7-3,-,TRBJ2-7,TGTGCCAGCAGCTCCGCAGCCTCGCTAGATCCCCACGAGCAGTACTTC,CASSSAASLDPHEQYF
-,TRBV2,-,TRBJ1-3,TGTGCCAGCAGTGAAGGGTCAGGGGAATCCCATTCTGGAAACACCATATATTTT,CASSEGSGESHSGNTIYF
TRBD2,TRBV28,-,TRBJ2-1,TGTGCCAGCAGTCCCCCATGGCTAGCGGGAGAGCCCAGTAGTGAGCAGTTCTTC,CASSPPWLAGEPSSEQFF
-,TRBV6-5,-,TRBJ1-1,TGTGCCAGCAGTTCCACAAGTTCTGAAGCTTTCTTT,CASSSTSSEAFF
-,TRBV11-2,-,TRBJ1-1,TGTGCCAGCAGCACCCCCGCCGGGGTAGACACTGAAGCTTTCTTT,CASSTPAGVDTEAFF
-,TRBV5-1,-,TRBJ2-2,TGCGCCAGCAGCTTGGCCTCTCCGGGACAGAACACCGGGGAGCTGTTTTTT,CASSLASPGQNTGELFF
TRBD2,TRBV19,-,TRBJ2-1,TGTGCCAGTAGTATCGGGACTAAGCTGTTCTTC,CASSIGTKLFF
TRBD1,TRBV4-3,-,TRBJ2-3,TGCGCCAGCAGCCAAGATGGGGACAGGGAGCTATGTACGCAGTATTTT,CASSQDGDRELCTQYF
-,TRBV20-1,-,TRBJ1-1,TGCAGTGTTACGGGATCTGAAGCTTTCTTT,CSVTGSEAFF
-,TRBV28,-,TRBJ2-2,TGTGCCAGCAGTTTATCCGCCGGGGGTAACACCGGGGAGCTGTTTTTT,CASSLSAGGNTGELFF
-,TRBV5-1,-,TRBJ2-7,TGCGCCAGCAGCTTGTTAAACAGCTACGAGCAGTACTTC,CASSLLNSYEQYF
-,TRBV28,once,TRBJ2-7,TGTGCCAGCAGTTTCGGTAACTACGAGCAGTACTTC,CASSFGNYEQYF
TRBD2,TRBV4-1,once,TRBJ2-7,TGCGCCAGCAGCCAGAGTCTAGCGGTAACCTACGAGCAGTACTTC,CASSQSLAVTYEQYF